These T cell receptor beta chains were read from a single sample in a study of blood T cell repertoires in COVID-19. Repertoires were generated with immunoSEQ multiplex PCR, while TCRdb's copy carries only in-frame clones and drops some. The repertoire holds more than 300,000 clones, with about 89% as singletons. The sequenced material came from PBMCs or T cells enriched from blood (not recorded which). These receptors all stem from a woman between 40 and 50 years old who had been exposed to COVID-19. Each CDR3 is given with its conserved first and last residue. The D gene is left open where the match is weak.

D: TRBD1
V: TRBV2
CDR3: CASSEGQDLDF

D: NA
V: TRBV18
CDR3: CASSPSQTGELFF

D: NA
V: TRBV24-1
CDR3: CATSDNSYGYTF

D: NA
V: TRBV30
CDR3: CAWSASGGRNTIYF

D: NA
V: TRBV29-1
CDR3: CSVELNDRPNYGYTF

D: TRBD1
V: TRBV2
CDR3: CASRGDSSSNQPQHF

D: TRBD2
V: TRBV11-2
CDR3: CASSFLAGGLYNEQFF

D: NA
V: TRBV6-2/TRBV6-3
CDR3: CASSYPRGIAHGYTF

D: NA
V: TRBV6-5
CDR3: CASSYGGGSQGGYTF

D: NA
V: TRBV7-2
CDR3: CASSLGPQFQRVYYEQYF

D: TRBD2
V: TRBV11-3
CDR3: CASSTSGSSYNEQFF

D: NA
V: TRBV13
CDR3: CASSRQAGGAYNSPLHF

D: TRBD2
V: TRBV7-3
CDR3: CASSTRGGHNEQFF

D: TRBD2
V: TRBV19
CDR3: CASRNSGTSGSDEQFF

D: NA
V: TRBV15
CDR3: CATANNNSPLHF

D: NA
V: TRBV7-9
CDR3: CASSSIGGDYGYTF

D: TRBD2
V: TRBV9
CDR3: CASSVGGLAGGAGEQYF

D: NA
V: TRBV3-1/TRBV3-2
CDR3: CASLGPTNTEAFF

D: NA
V: TRBV3-1/TRBV3-2
CDR3: CATSPGVNYGYTF

D: TRBD1
V: TRBV6-4
CDR3: CASSDSTGGGYTF

D: TRBD1
V: TRBV5-6
CDR3: CASRPRGAGNTIYF

D: NA
V: TRBV10-3
CDR3: CAIRESRGPGTEAFF

D: TRBD2
V: TRBV4-3
CDR3: CASSQLSGSSYNEQFF

D: NA
V: TRBV4-1
CDR3: CASSQIEGVGNQPQHF

D: TRBD1
V: TRBV4-3
CDR3: CASSQITGTGSYEQYF

D: NA
V: TRBV6-5
CDR3: CASSYSTDLGTEAFF

D: NA
V: TRBV30
CDR3: CAWNQGTGSNQPQHF

D: TRBD1
V: TRBV18
CDR3: CASSQPGQGDYEQYF

D: NA
V: TRBV18
CDR3: CASSPAGWMSYEQYF

D: NA
V: TRBV7-2
CDR3: CASSSQKDTQYF

D: NA
V: TRBV5-1
CDR3: CGGSHEQYF

D: NA
V: TRBV27
CDR3: CASSVAGSGQPQHF

D: NA
V: TRBV19
CDR3: CASSIATGNYGYTF

D: NA
V: TRBV7-9
CDR3: CASSQTAEAFF

D: TRBD1
V: TRBV7-9
CDR3: CASSLVDRGTNEKLFF

D: TRBD2
V: TRBV19
CDR3: CASSMPSGGSTDTQYF

D: NA
V: TRBV5-1
CDR3: CASSPWTDNTGELFF

D: TRBD1
V: TRBV30
CDR3: CAWSVVGTGVGGYTF

D: TRBD1
V: TRBV19
CDR3: CASPDRGREKDGYTF

D: NA
V: TRBV27
CDR3: CASSLSLAADTQYF

D: NA
V: TRBV5-1
CDR3: CASSLERQSTDTQYF

D: TRBD2
V: TRBV7-2
CDR3: CASSLIAGGPYNEQFF

D: TRBD2
V: TRBV7-6
CDR3: CASSLAGGRTDTQYF

D: TRBD1
V: TRBV19
CDR3: CASSRRTGGSQPQHF

D: NA
V: TRBV2
CDR3: CASSGGGNPNQPQHF

D: TRBD2
V: TRBV6-4
CDR3: CASSEIAGEPNEQYF

D: NA
V: TRBV3-1/TRBV3-2
CDR3: CASSQGPGRHTF

D: TRBD1
V: TRBV5-4
CDR3: CASSDRDRVNTEAFF

D: TRBD2
V: TRBV29-1
CDR3: CSVELLASLDNEQFF

D: TRBD2
V: TRBV5-1
CDR3: CASSPTAGGPGSEQFF

D: TRBD1
V: TRBV3-1/TRBV3-2
CDR3: CASSQMGQVSNEQFF